These T cell receptor beta chains were read from a single sample in a study of cytomegalovirus exposure and HLA in healthy donors. This table comes from immunoSEQ multiplex PCR, and its TCRdb copy is limited to in-frame clones, with some not included. The profile covers 150,000 to 180,000 clones, with around 84% appearing a single time and around 6% taken by the ten largest. The specimen was PBMCs. The origin of the receptors is a woman aged 40 to 50 in good health and CMV-seropositive. Each CDR3 is given with its conserved first and last residue. A D gene is named only where the DNA matches it firmly. Rows may omit the clone size; those that give it use once, few, many or a size class.

v_call	j_call	d_call	clone_size	cdr3_aa	cdr3_nt
TRBV5-1	TRBJ2-7	.	.	CASSLGWESSEQYF	TGCGCCAGCAGCTTGGGATGGGAGTCGAGCGAGCAGTACTTC
TRBV10-3	TRBJ2-5	TRBD2	.	CAISDKAGETQYF	TGTGCCATCAGTGACAAAGCGGGGGAGACCCAGTACTTC
TRBV30	TRBJ2-7	.	.	CASTGAALGYEQYF	TGTGCCTCCACCGGAGCGGCCCTAGGCTACGAGCAGTACTTC
TRBV29-1	TRBJ1-2	.	few	CSVDPPRAGGYGYTF	TGCAGCGTTGACCCCCCCAGGGCTGGTGGCTATGGCTACACCTTC
TRBV19	TRBJ1-5	.	.	CASRPGPGRPQHF	TGTGCCAGTAGACCAGGGCCTGGCCGGCCCCAGCATTTT
TRBV28	TRBJ1-2	.	few	CASSLNLVRSTF	TGTGCCAGCAGCCTAAACCTTGTAAGATCCACCTTC
TRBV6-6	TRBJ2-7	TRBD2	.	CASSPQTGEGEQYF	TGTGCCAGCAGTCCTCAGACCGGGGAGGGCGAGCAGTACTTC
TRBV6-6	TRBJ2-5	TRBD1	.	CASSPEGAGRETQYF	TGTGCCAGCAGTCCCGAGGGGGCCGGGCGGGAGACCCAGTACTTC
TRBV1	TRBJ2-5	.	.	CTSSGASGRQETQYF	TGCACCAGCAGCGGAGCTAGCGGGAGGCAGGAGACCCAGTACTTC
TRBV5-1	TRBJ2-3	TRBD2	.	CASSPRLAGISTDTQYF	TGCGCCAGCAGCCCTCGACTAGCGGGAATTAGCACAGATACGCAGTATTTT
TRBV16	TRBJ2-1	TRBD1	.	CASSQFVGQVPHEQFF	TGTGCCAGCAGCCAATTTGTGGGACAGGTTCCCCATGAGCAGTTCTTC
TRBV5-4	TRBJ2-3	TRBD2	once	CASSLGLAGTSTDTQYF	TGTGCCAGCAGCTTGGGACTAGCGGGGACTAGCACAGATACGCAGTATTTT
TRBV6-6	TRBJ2-2	TRBD1	once	CASSLDRVHTGELFF	TGTGCCAGCAGCCTAGACAGGGTTCACACCGGGGAGCTGTTTTTT
TRBV7-8	TRBJ2-2	.	.	CASSQTELNTGELFF	TGTGCCAGCAGCCAGACAGAACTGAACACCGGGGAGCTGTTTTTT
TRBV5-1	TRBJ1-2	TRBD1	.	CASSSQGGDYGYTF	TGCGCCAGCAGCTCGCAGGGGGGCGATTATGGCTACACCTTC
TRBV27	TRBJ2-3	TRBD1	few	CASCCRDRASDTQYF	TGTGCCAGTTGTTGCCGGGACAGGGCGTCGGATACGCAGTATTTT
TRBV7-7	TRBJ2-7	TRBD2	.	CASRLSLGLAWYEQYF	TGTGCTAGCAGGTTAAGCCTGGGACTAGCGTGGTACGAGCAGTACTTC
TRBV28	TRBJ1-5	.	.	CASSLGGSGNQPQHF	TGTGCCAGCAGTTTAGGAGGGAGTGGCAATCAGCCCCAGCATTTT
TRBV7-9	TRBJ2-5	.	once	CASSLIPSRQETQYF	TGTGCCAGCAGCTTAATCCCTAGCAGACAAGAGACCCAGTACTTC
TRBV2	TRBJ2-3	TRBD1	.	CASSGSDRGDFTDTQYF	TGTGCCAGCAGTGGGTCGGACAGGGGGGATTTCACAGATACGCAGTATTTT
TRBV12-5	TRBJ2-1	TRBD1	.	CASFFAPSVSYGQGADEQFF	TGTGCTAGTTTTTTTGCTCCCAGCGTGTCGTACGGACAGGGGGCAGATGAGCAGTTCTTC
TRBV6-1	TRBJ2-3	.	few	CASSPGTDTQYF	TGTGCCAGCAGCCCGGGGACAGATACGCAGTATTTT
TRBV7-2	TRBJ2-1	.	.	CASSPRSQRYNEQFF	TGTGCCAGCAGCCCCCGAAGCCAACGATACAATGAGCAGTTCTTC
TRBV9	TRBJ1-1	TRBD1	.	CASSETGGTEAFF	TGTGCCAGCAGCGAAACAGGGGGGACTGAAGCTTTCTTT
TRBV19	TRBJ2-7	TRBD2	.	CASSKREGPPTYEQYF	TGTGCCAGTAGTAAGCGGGAGGGGCCTCCTACCTACGAGCAGTACTTC
TRBV5-4	TRBJ2-5	TRBD2	few	CASRATSGNQETQYF	TGTGCCAGCAGGGCTACTAGCGGGAACCAAGAGACCCAGTACTTC
TRBV20-1	TRBJ1-1	.	.	CSATEATEAFF	TGCAGTGCTACGGAGGCCACTGAAGCTTTCTTT
TRBV5-1	TRBJ2-3	.	.	CASSDGRHTDTQYF	TGCGCCAGCAGTGACGGGAGACACACAGATACGCAGTATTTT
TRBV21-1	TRBJ1-1	.	once	CASVRDRGDTEAFF	TGTGCCAGCGTCCGGGACAGGGGAGACACTGAAGCTTTCTTT
TRBV19	TRBJ2-7	.	once	CASSIQSGSYEQYF	TGTGCCAGTAGTATACAGAGCGGAAGCTACGAGCAGTACTTC
TRBV11-2	TRBJ2-5	TRBD1	few	CASRRQGALETQYF	TGTGCCAGCAGGCGACAGGGCGCGCTAGAGACCCAGTACTTC
TRBV6-5	TRBJ2-2	.	.	CASRRPGNTGELFF	TGTGCCAGCAGACGCCCAGGAAACACCGGGGAGCTGTTTTTT
TRBV28	TRBJ1-5	TRBD1	.	CASSSRDRGLSNQPQHF	TGTGCCAGCAGCTCCCGGGACAGGGGATTAAGCAATCAGCCCCAGCATTTT
TRBV19	TRBJ1-2	TRBD1	.	CASSIGQGVRGYTF	TGTGCCAGTAGTATCGGGCAGGGGGTGCGAGGCTACACCTTC
TRBV9	TRBJ2-7	TRBD2	.	CASSVEPYTSGFSYEQYF	TGTGCCAGCAGCGTAGAGCCCTATACTAGCGGGTTTTCCTACGAGCAGTACTTC
TRBV30	TRBJ2-2	.	few	CAWSVWAYGEDTGELFF	TGTGCCTGGAGTGTATGGGCATACGGGGAGGACACCGGGGAGCTGTTTTTT
TRBV6-4	TRBJ2-1	.	.	CASSDRFGYNEQFF	TGTGCCAGCAGTGACCGATTCGGCTACAATGAGCAGTTCTTC
TRBV5-1	TRBJ2-1	TRBD2	.	CASSRRASGSNEQFF	TGCGCCAGCAGCCGGCGGGCTAGCGGGAGCAATGAGCAGTTCTTC
TRBV4-1	TRBJ2-5	TRBD2	.	CASSQGPGLGETQYF	TGCGCCAGCAGCCAAGGCCCGGGACTAGGGGAGACCCAGTACTTC
TRBV6-5	TRBJ1-1	.	.	CASTAAGLNTEAFF	TGTGCCAGCACCGCTGCGGGGCTGAACACTGAAGCTTTCTTT
TRBV6-5	TRBJ2-3	TRBD2	.	CASSYSGGRRYF	TGTGCCAGCAGTTACTCGGGGGGGAGAAGGTATTTT
TRBV11-3	TRBJ2-2	TRBD2	.	CASSLAGGYTGELFF	TGTGCCAGCAGCTTAGCGGGAGGGTACACCGGGGAGCTGTTTTTT
TRBV5-5	TRBJ1-2	TRBD1	few	CASSFLGQSNYGYTF	TGTGCCAGCAGCTTTCTGGGACAGAGTAACTATGGCTACACCTTC
TRBV30	TRBJ2-1	.	.	CAWSGGAPSSYNEQFF	TGTGCCTGGAGTGGGGGAGCGCCGAGCTCCTACAATGAGCAGTTCTTC
TRBV5-1	TRBJ2-1	TRBD2	.	CASSRGRVGISGRDQDEQFF	TGCGCCAGCAGCCGGGGTCGGGTTGGAATAAGCGGGAGGGACCAGGATGAGCAGTTCTTC
TRBV27	TRBJ2-7	.	.	CASSLSKGVLSYEQYF	TGTGCCAGCAGTTTATCGAAGGGGGTACTCTCCTACGAGCAGTACTTC
TRBV19	TRBJ1-2	TRBD1	once	CASNSGTGLYGYTF	TGTGCCAGTAATTCCGGGACAGGACTGTATGGCTACACCTTC
TRBV6-5	TRBJ2-1	.	.	CASSFQRVQFF	TGTGCCAGCAGTTTCCAACGGGTGCAGTTCTTC
TRBV10-3	TRBJ2-2	TRBD2	.	CATRRSSGRGTGELFF	TGTGCCACCCGTCGGTCGAGCGGGAGGGGGACCGGGGAGCTGTTTTTT
TRBV30	TRBJ2-7	.	.	CAWRGRGAFGEQYF	TGTGCCTGGAGAGGGCGCGGGGCATTTGGGGAGCAGTACTTC